The subject of this entry is one TCR beta chain. Its specificity is not known. Assay execution took place at the deep level. The repertoire was sequenced with immunoSEQ multiplex PCR; TCRdb's copy has only in-frame clones and lacks some. The table has about 2.4 million clones, under 95% seen once. This sample is part of a study of shared clonotypes between healthy human individuals. The wider study: For every donor, three CD4 naive, three CD4 memory, two CD8 naive and one CD8 memory plates were used. Findings and caveats of the study: The naive CD4 repertoires of several donors were compared, and around 4.7% of clonotypes were shared. Generally, naive subsets (rather than memory subsets) showed larger estimated richness.

The CDR3 consists of 14 residues. The germline V gene encodes CDR1 MDHEN and CDR2 SYDVKM. Trimming removed 6 bases from V and 6 bases from J; junction bases left unmatched: 11. The chain employs TRBV28 and TRBJ2-7; 7 bases are shared with TRBD1. Specimen: naive CD4+ T cells from PBMCs. The subset was: CD45RA+ positively selected. This sequence originates from a man younger than 35 in good health. Some clones in this sample may be carry-over from other donors' samples. CDR3 sequence: CASRPGQMTGEQYF. CDR3 in DNA: TGTGCCAGCAGGCCGGGACAGATGACAGGCGAGCAGTACTTC.